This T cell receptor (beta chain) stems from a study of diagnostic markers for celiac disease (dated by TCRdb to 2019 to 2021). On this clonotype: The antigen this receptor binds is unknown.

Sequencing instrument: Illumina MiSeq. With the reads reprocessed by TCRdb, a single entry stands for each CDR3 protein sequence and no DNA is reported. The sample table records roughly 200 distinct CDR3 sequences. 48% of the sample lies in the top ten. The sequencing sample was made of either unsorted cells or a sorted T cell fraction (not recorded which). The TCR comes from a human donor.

This receptor has the CDR3 CASSGGTRSDEQFF. This sequence uses TRBV2 and TRBJ2-1; the D call from TCRdb, TRBD2, cannot be confirmed without DNA. The CDR3 starts with the cysteine, ends with the phenylalanine, and has 14 residues. The DNA is unrecorded. According to the germline V gene, CDR1 reads SNHLY and CDR2 reads FYNNEI.